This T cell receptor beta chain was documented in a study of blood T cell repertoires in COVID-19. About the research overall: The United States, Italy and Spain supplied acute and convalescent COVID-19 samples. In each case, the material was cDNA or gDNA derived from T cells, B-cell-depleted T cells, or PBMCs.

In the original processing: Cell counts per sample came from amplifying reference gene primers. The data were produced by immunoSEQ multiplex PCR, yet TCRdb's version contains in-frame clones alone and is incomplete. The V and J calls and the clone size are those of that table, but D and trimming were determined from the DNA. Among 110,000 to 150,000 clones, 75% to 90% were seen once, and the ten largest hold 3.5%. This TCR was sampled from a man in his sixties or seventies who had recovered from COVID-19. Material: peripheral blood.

DNA for the CDR3: TGTGCCAGCAGTGCTGGGACATTGCTCAGGGAGCAGTACTTC. Translated, it gives CASSAGTLLREQYF. The V and J genes are TRBV28 and TRBJ2-7; the D gene is possibly TRBD1 (6 bases). This CDR3 has 14 residues. Germline V gives CDR1 MDHEN, CDR2 SYDVKM. V was trimmed by 5 bases and J by 7 bases, leaving 18 bases between them. Based on the CDR3 plus reference TRBV28 and TRBJ2-7, the full variable domain is DVKVTQSSRYLVKRTGEKVFLECVQDMDHENMFWYRQDPGLGLRLIYFSYDVKMKEKGDIPEGYSVSREKKERFSLILESASTNQTSMYLCASSAGTLLREQYFGPGTRLTVT.